These 5 T cell receptor beta chains were sequenced from one sample in a study of OX40 agonist ivuxolimab in advanced cancers. The library came from the immunoSEQ multiplex PCR assay. This is the immuneACCESS table as TCRdb keeps it, with only in-frame sequences that have V and J called. A part of the clones is gone; compared with another copy, unresolved V genes explain less than half, and the rest is unexplained. The sample table contains fewer than 85,000 clones; only one count was recorded for approximately 83% of them. The ten biggest clones cover around 0.73% of the sample. The sample was CD4+ or CD8+ T cells sorted from blood, taken in a trial of the OX40 agonist ivuxolimab. Every receptor here comes from an adult with an advanced solid tumor such as melanoma, head and neck, liver or kidney cancer.

The genes are TRBV6-5 and TRBJ2-7; maybe TRBD1 (6 bases). The CDR3 loop spans 15 amino acids. V was pared by 6 bases and J by 3 bases, with 18 bases between. Germline assignment: CDR1 MNHEY and CDR2 SVGAGI. The CDR3 region has the DNA TGTGCCAGCAGCACAGGGTCCCTTGCCGGCTACGAGCAGTACTTC. Protein: CASSTGSLAGYEQYF.

The J gene is TRBJ2-2, the V gene TRBV2; tentatively, D is TRBD2 (5 bases). Germline CDR1 reads SNHLY; CDR2 reads FYNNEI. The CDR3 runs 15 residues. The V gene lost 8 bases and the J gene lost 4 bases, with 17 bases spanning the gap. This CDR3 is CASRPLRGRTGELFF. Here the CDR3 DNA reads TGTGCCAGCCGACCTCTCCGCGGGCGCACCGGGGAGCTGTTTTTT.

The chain uses TRBV19 and TRBJ2-1, with 12 nucleotides matching TRBD2. CDR3 length: 16 residues. Germline V gene lookup returns CDR1 LNHDA and CDR2 SQIVND (reference sequence). The V and J ends lost 5 bases and 3 bases, in that order; junction bases with no gene match: 5. Here the CDR3 reads CASSARLAGDYNEQFF. As DNA, the CDR3 is TGTGCCAGTAGTGCCAGACTAGCGGGGGACTACAATGAGCAGTTCTTC.

There are a few counts of this clone. The rearrangement uses TRBV30 and TRBJ1-2; tentatively, D is TRBD1 (5 bases). In germline, CDR1 is GTSNPN, CDR2 SVGIG (reference sequence). Between the trimmed V and J ends, which lost 4 bases and 2 bases, there was a span of 5 bases. The CDR3 has 11 residues. CDR3 in amino acids: CAWTGNYGYTF. In DNA, the CDR3 is TGTGCCTGGACAGGGAACTATGGCTACACCTTC.

The J gene is TRBJ1-4, the V gene TRBV5-1; D remains ambiguous. The germline V gene has CDR1 SGHRS and CDR2 YFSETQ. V lost 5 bases and J 3 bases, leaving 17 bases between the germline ends. The CDR3 length is 16 residues. The CDR3 DNA is TGCGCCAGCAGTACAAACTGGGCCGTATCTAATGAAAAACTGTTTTTT. Protein: CASSTNWAVSNEKLFF.